Reported below is one T cell receptor (beta chain). Its antigen remains undetermined. Nothing much larger sits one base from this clone, and base qualities are not available. Counted from cysteine to phenylalanine, this CDR3 has 12 amino acids. Only CDR3 DNA is held: 36 bases, read in frame from base 1. CDR1 and CDR2 were assigned from the germline V gene as SQVTM and ANQGSEA. V lost 3 bases and J lost 2 bases; the stretch between them is 6 bases long. Graves' hyperthyroidism was defined as stable when no progression to ophthalmopathy occurred over 18 months of follow-up. Hyperthyroidism patients were newly diagnosed, with disease duration under 2 months, and aged 18 to 65 years. Patients with uncontrolled infections, other autoimmune diseases, pregnancy or lactation were excluded. Clinical symptoms, serum thyroxine and TRAb, thyroid ultrasound, and orbital computed tomography formed the basis for the diagnoses. Ficoll-Paque density gradient centrifugation was used to isolate PBMCs from about 9 ml of fresh peripheral blood. Total RNA was extracted with Trizol reagent, and quality was checked on an Agilent 2100 Bioanalyzer.

This sample was included in a study of T cells in Graves' hyperthyroidism and ophthalmopathy (dated by TCRdb to between 2017 and 2020). General notes on the study: Peripheral blood was collected at initial diagnosis, before any treatment. An independent validation cohort of 18 to 20 hyperthyroidism patients and 17 patients who later progressed to ophthalmopathy tested prospective prediction of ophthalmopathy. After sampling, hyperthyroidism patients received methimazole starting at 30 mg daily, and ophthalmopathy patients received high-dose intravenous methylprednisolone. TCR Vbeta CDR3 sequencing of 120 to 150 peripheral blood samples (over 40 ophthalmopathy, some 75 hyperthyroidism and some 17 progressor patients) is reported in the paper. A discovery cohort of about 95 patients, 43 with Graves' ophthalmopathy and about 58 with stable Graves' hyperthyroidism, was used to find distinguishing TCR V-J signatures. The 100 or so discovery patients were divided at random into training and test sets in a 7:3 ratio. The study also compared thyroid tissue and blood T-cell repertoires from several Graves' hyperthyroidism patients. The study at large found these results: A model built on a 13 V-J signature distinguished ophthalmopathy from stable hyperthyroidism, reaching about 89% sensitivity and 81.08% specificity in cross-validation and 80%/75% in testing. In validation, the model predicted progression to ophthalmopathy with approximately 69% sensitivity and 72% to 75% specificity, a median of approximately 6.5 months before onset. Sample size was not statistically predetermined, and blinding of investigators to group allocation was not performed. Most expanded thyroid clonotypes (frequency above 0.001) were also detected in blood, a finding suggesting that blood repertoires may reflect thyroid immune responses.

TCR beta CDR3 regions were amplified from RNA transcripts. The TCR CDR3 was subjected to a first round of RT-PCR using the HTBI primer set and the Qiagen OneStep RT-PCR kit. Libraries were constructed in a second round of multiplex PCR, after which size selection and purification were performed. The libraries were sequenced on an Illumina HiSeq2000 using paired-end 100 bp reads. In the source study's methods: SOAPnuke was used to process the raw data, with reads discarded if the reads contained adapters or uncalled bases, had a mean Phred below 15, or lacked an exact constant-primer or identifier match. COPE v1.2.5 was used to merge high-quality paired reads, and clonotypes were defined as unique nucleotide sequences. Clonotypes were aligned to IMGT TRBV, TRBD and TRBJ reference segments using MiTCR v1.1. The analysis was restricted to V-J combinations with a frequency above 0.0001, which together covered 99.2% of the repertoires. A TCS score was defined as the ratio of F50 (clonal expansion) to E x V (chaos), with BLOSUM62-based TCRdist applied between CDR3 peptides within each V-J. Welch's t-statistics and random forest reduced approximately 520 V-J features to roughly 13, which were used in a naive Bayes classifier (R e1071). In TCRdb, the public reads were trimmed at Q25 with fastp and aligned with MiXCR, with productive beta chains retained. Merged by CDR3 protein, the rows form single entries marked with the most common genes and DNA. The V and J calls and clone size are TCRdb's, not the authors'. The table for this sample lists under 350,000 distinct CDR3 sequences; around a sixth of them were counted only once. Under 55% of the sample is in the top ten clones.

This sequence originates from a woman between 45 and 60 years old with Graves' hyperthyroidism. Sample: blood. The chain employs TRBV29-1 and TRBJ2-3, with the D segment identity uncertain. CDR3 loop: CSVDVFTDTQYF. The bases read TGCAGCGTTGACGTGTTCACAGATACGCAGTATTTT.